The T cell receptor beta chain under discussion was sequenced for a study of T cell responses to AZD1222 COVID-19 vaccine. Study-level points and caveats: Donors were largely white British and mainly female; clonal diversity was possibly underestimated.

This clone was seen a few times. The antigen is not known. Assay used: immunoSEQ multiplex PCR; TCRdb lists only in-frame clones, some missing. This table has approximately 99,000 clones, 86% appearing once. The source material was peripheral blood, sampled on day 0 of AZD1222 vaccination. The TCR comes from an adult in good health.

CDR3 in DNA: TGTGCCGTACCAGCGGGGGGACGCTACAATGAGCAGTTCTTC. This encodes CAVPAGGRYNEQFF. V gene TRBV7-9 combines with J gene TRBJ2-1; the match to TRBD2 covers 9 bases. Germline V lookup: CDR1 SEHNR, CDR2 FQNEAQ (reference sequence). The CDR3 consists of 14 residues. V lost 11 bases and J lost 3; bases outside the gene matches: 8.